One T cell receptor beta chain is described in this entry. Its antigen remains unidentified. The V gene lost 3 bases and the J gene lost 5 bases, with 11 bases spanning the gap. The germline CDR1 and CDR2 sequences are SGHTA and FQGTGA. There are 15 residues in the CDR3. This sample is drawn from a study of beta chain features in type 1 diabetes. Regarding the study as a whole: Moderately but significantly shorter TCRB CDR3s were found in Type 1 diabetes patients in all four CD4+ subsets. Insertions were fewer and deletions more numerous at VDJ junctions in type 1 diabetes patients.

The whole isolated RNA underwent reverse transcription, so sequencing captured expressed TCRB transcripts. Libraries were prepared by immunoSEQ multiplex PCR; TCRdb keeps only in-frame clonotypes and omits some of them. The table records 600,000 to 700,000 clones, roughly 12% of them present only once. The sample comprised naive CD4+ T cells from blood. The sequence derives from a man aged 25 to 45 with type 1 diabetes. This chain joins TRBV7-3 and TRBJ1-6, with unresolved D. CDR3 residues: CASSLLGSNNSPLHF. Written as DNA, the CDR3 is TGTGCCAGCAGCTTGTTGGGATCTAATAATTCACCCCTCCACTTT.